This T cell receptor (beta chain) was profiled in a study of T cell changes during pregnancy in multiple sclerosis. Data came from immunoSEQ multiplex PCR; TCRdb stores just in-frame clones and leaves some out. The sample includes about 60,000 clones, about 91% seen only once; the top ten take 0.6% to 0.9%. Germline-derived CDR1 and CDR2 are MGHDK and SYGVNS. The CDR3 loop spans 14 amino acids. V was clipped by 5 bases and J by 1 base, with 9 bases between them. The rearrangement uses TRBV25-1 and TRBJ1-3, with unresolved D. Sequencing used CD4+ T cells from peripheral blood mononuclear cells, obtained in the first trimester of pregnancy. This TCR was sampled from a female donor with multiple sclerosis, enrolled in a pregnancy study. In DNA form, the CDR3 reads TGTGCCAGCAGTTTGACAACTTCTGGAAACACCATATATTTT. Translated: CASSLTTSGNTIYF.